The sequence of this T cell receptor beta chain was determined in a study of CD8+CD57+ T cells in acquired aplastic anemia. Study overall: Sorted CD4+ plus CD8+ cells gave DNA averaging around 3 ug.

By flow cytometry, patients selected for sequencing had shown an expansion of CD8+CD57+ cells. TCR beta VDJ and CDR3 profiles were obtained from a genomic DNA template. TCRdb re-analysed the reads in MiXCR, keeping a single row per CDR3 protein. The sample gives about 58,000 distinct CDR3 sequences, just over 55% of which show up once; approximately 15% is in the top ten. Remarks on this clonotype: What it binds is not known.

The ends lost 3 bases at V and 7 bases at J; junction bases unmatched: 8. This CDR3 has 16 residues. Germline CDR1 is PRHDT and CDR2 is FYEKMQ (reference sequence). Study-wide results and limits: It was found that fewer than 35 CD8+ CDR3 sequences were shared between patients and controls.

This TCR was recovered from a human donor with aplastic anemia. The specimen sequenced was sorted CD4+, CD8+, or CD8+CD57+ T cells (not recorded which) from PBMCs. V gene TRBV13 combines with J gene TRBJ2-1; TRBD1 agrees at 11 bases. Written as DNA, the CDR3 is TGTGCCAGCAGCTTGAACGGGACAGGGGGTAAGAATGAGCAGTTCTTC. Its translation is CASSLNGTGGKNEQFF.